These T cell receptor beta chains were read from a single sample in a study of blood T cell repertoires in COVID-19. The data were produced by immunoSEQ multiplex PCR, yet TCRdb's version contains in-frame clones alone and is incomplete. The table has about 180,000 clones, 70% to 90% seen once. The specimen was peripheral blood. The source is a human donor with active or convalescent COVID-19. The donor label of this sample is uncertain. The CDR3 runs from the conserved cysteine through the conserved F or W. The D gene is left open where the match is weak. Size is stated for part of the rows, as once, few or many counts, or as a class when the clone is expanded.

V: TRBV29-1
D: .
size: .
J: TRBJ2-5
CDR3: CSVEGGGEETQYF
DNA: TGCAGCGTTGAGGGTGGCGGGGAAGAGACCCAGTACTTC

V: TRBV4-2
D: .
size: .
J: TRBJ2-7
CDR3: CASSQDSTYEQYF
DNA: TGTGCCAGCAGCCAAGATTCAACCTACGAGCAGTACTTC

V: TRBV10-3
D: .
size: .
J: TRBJ1-1
CDR3: CAISEPSRGEAFF
DNA: TGTGCCATCAGTGAGCCCAGCAGGGGAGAAGCTTTCTTT

V: TRBV6-5
D: .
size: .
J: TRBJ2-1
CDR3: CASRSLIRGEQFF
DNA: TGTGCCAGCAGGTCCCTTATAAGGGGTGAGCAGTTCTTC

V: TRBV27
D: TRBD1
size: .
J: TRBJ2-1
CDR3: CASSLLGLGQGKAGPGHEQFF
DNA: TGTGCCAGCAGTTTATTAGGCTTGGGACAGGGTAAAGCGGGACCAGGGCATGAGCAGTTCTTC

V: TRBV6-2/TRBV6-3
D: TRBD2
size: .
J: TRBJ2-7
CDR3: CASSYTLAGGYEQYF
DNA: TGTGCCAGCAGTTACACACTAGCGGGGGGCTACGAGCAGTACTTC

V: TRBV3-1/TRBV3-2
D: TRBD1
size: once
J: TRBJ2-7
CDR3: CASSQKPPQSTGFGAEQYF
DNA: TGTGCCAGCAGCCAAAAGCCTCCCCAATCGACAGGGTTCGGGGCCGAGCAGTACTTC

V: TRBV6-5
D: TRBD1
size: .
J: TRBJ2-5
CDR3: CASSTTGTAVETQYF
DNA: TGTGCCAGCAGTACTACCGGGACAGCGGTTGAGACCCAGTACTTC

V: TRBV7-9
D: TRBD1
size: .
J: TRBJ2-3
CDR3: CASRIQGAVITDTQYF
DNA: TGTGCCAGCAGGATACAGGGGGCTGTGATCACAGATACGCAGTATTTT

V: TRBV6-4
D: .
size: .
J: TRBJ2-7
CDR3: CASSDGRGYEQYF
DNA: TGTGCCAGCAGTGACGGAAGGGGGTACGAGCAGTACTTC

V: TRBV7-9
D: TRBD2
size: .
J: TRBJ2-7
CDR3: CAAVLLAGNGSYEQYF
DNA: TGTGCCGCCGTGCTCTTAGCGGGCAACGGCTCCTACGAGCAGTACTTC

V: TRBV12-3/TRBV12-4
D: .
size: .
J: TRBJ2-7
CDR3: CASRGRSTYEQYF
DNA: TGTGCCAGCAGAGGGAGGAGTACCTACGAGCAGTACTTC

V: TRBV6-6
D: TRBD1
size: .
J: TRBJ1-1
CDR3: CASSRDTGGTEAFF
DNA: TGTGCCAGCAGCAGGGACACAGGGGGTACTGAAGCTTTCTTT

V: TRBV7-9
D: .
size: .
J: TRBJ1-2
CDR3: CASSSSGGRGYTF
DNA: TGTGCCAGCAGCTCCTCGGGGGGGCGCGGCTACACCTTC

V: TRBV11-2
D: TRBD2
size: .
J: TRBJ2-5
CDR3: CASSLDVAGGHSETQYF
DNA: TGTGCCAGCAGCTTAGATGTAGCGGGGGGACACTCGGAGACCCAGTACTTC

V: TRBV24-1
D: TRBD2
size: .
J: TRBJ2-1
CDR3: CATSDLLGLAGGGVNEQFF
DNA: TGTGCCACCAGTGATTTGTTGGGACTAGCGGGAGGAGGGGTAAATGAGCAGTTCTTC

V: TRBV7-2
D: .
size: .
J: TRBJ1-3
CDR3: CASSFRGGGNTIYF
DNA: TGTGCCAGCAGCTTCAGGGGCGGGGGAAACACCATATATTTT

V: TRBV23-1
D: .
size: few
J: TRBJ2-7
CDR3: CASSQSPLEGSYEQYF
DNA: TGCGCCAGCAGTCAATCGCCCCTCGAGGGTAGCTACGAGCAGTACTTC

V: TRBV19
D: .
size: .
J: TRBJ1-6
CDR3: CASSIRGGSPLHF
DNA: TGTGCCAGTAGTATCCGAGGGGGTTCACCCCTCCACTTT

V: TRBV29-1
D: TRBD1
size: .
J: TRBJ1-5
CDR3: CSVKTGTGGGGNQPQHF
DNA: TGCAGCGTCAAAACCGGGACAGGGGGCGGCGGGAATCAGCCCCAGCATTTT

V: TRBV6-1
D: TRBD1
size: once
J: TRBJ2-7
CDR3: CASSEAGTGGYEQYF
DNA: TGTGCCAGCAGTGAAGCTGGGACAGGGGGCTACGAGCAGTACTTC

V: TRBV7-8
D: .
size: .
J: TRBJ2-4
CDR3: CASSPTENIQYF
DNA: TGTGCCAGCAGCCCGACAGAAAACATTCAGTACTTC

V: TRBV15
D: .
size: .
J: TRBJ1-4
CDR3: CATSTQTLQGGEKLFF
DNA: TGTGCCACCAGCACACAAACCCTACAGGGCGGCGAAAAACTGTTTTTT

V: TRBV11-2
D: .
size: .
J: TRBJ2-7
CDR3: CASSFPTGYEQYF
DNA: TGTGCCAGCAGCTTTCCCACAGGCTACGAGCAGTACTTC

V: TRBV7-6
D: TRBD1
size: .
J: TRBJ2-6
CDR3: CASSLFPADRGSSGANVLTF
DNA: TGTGCCAGCAGCTTATTTCCGGCGGACAGGGGGTCATCTGGGGCCAACGTCCTGACTTTC

V: TRBV3-1/TRBV3-2
D: .
size: .
J: TRBJ2-3
CDR3: CASRRDSGTDTQYF
DNA: TGTGCCAGCAGGCGGGACTCTGGCACAGATACGCAGTATTTT

V: TRBV4-1
D: .
size: .
J: TRBJ1-3
CDR3: CASSPEASGNTIYF
DNA: TGCGCCAGCAGCCCTGAAGCCTCTGGAAACACCATATATTTT

V: TRBV12-3/TRBV12-4
D: .
size: .
J: TRBJ1-2
CDR3: CASSFGRGYGYTF
DNA: TGTGCCAGCAGTTTTGGGCGGGGCTATGGCTACACCTTC

V: TRBV6-1
D: .
size: .
J: TRBJ2-2
CDR3: CASSELVGDIGELFF
DNA: TGTGCCAGCAGTGAATTAGTGGGAGATATCGGGGAGCTGTTTTTT

V: TRBV12-3/TRBV12-4
D: .
size: .
J: TRBJ1-4
CDR3: CALGDSGREKLFF
DNA: TGTGCCCTAGGAGACAGCGGGCGGGAAAAACTGTTTTTT

V: TRBV5-4
D: TRBD2
size: .
J: TRBJ2-2
CDR3: CASSSRLAGAGELFF
DNA: TGTGCCAGCAGCTCTCGACTAGCGGGGGCCGGGGAGCTGTTTTTT

V: TRBV5-1
D: TRBD1
size: .
J: TRBJ2-6
CDR3: CASTFTGDGANVLTF
DNA: TGCGCCAGCACCTTCACAGGGGACGGGGCCAACGTCCTGACTTTC

V: TRBV6-5
D: .
size: .
J: TRBJ1-5
CDR3: CASSDNLERPQHF
DNA: TGTGCCAGCAGCGACAATTTAGAACGGCCCCAGCATTTT

V: TRBV2
D: TRBD2
size: .
J: TRBJ2-1
CDR3: CASTEAGHPYNEQFF
DNA: TGTGCCAGCACCGAAGCGGGGCACCCCTACAATGAGCAGTTCTTC

V: TRBV11-3
D: .
size: .
J: TRBJ1-6
CDR3: CASSPQGRSSPLHF
DNA: TGTGCCAGCAGCCCTCAGGGTCGAAGTTCACCCCTCCACTTT

V: TRBV9
D: .
size: .
J: TRBJ1-1
CDR3: CASSVQGNTEAFF
DNA: TGTGCCAGCAGCGTACAGGGGAACACTGAAGCTTTCTTT

V: TRBV19
D: .
size: .
J: TRBJ2-1
CDR3: CASSISRGPYNEQFF
DNA: TGTGCCAGTAGTATTAGCAGGGGCCCCTACAATGAGCAGTTCTTC